These 29 T cell receptor beta chains came from one sample sequenced in a study of CD8+ T cells in alopecia areata. Treatment denoted: oral pan-JAK inhibitor, 5-10 mg twice daily. Reverse transcription of extracted RNA yielded cDNA, which provided the sequencing template. TCRdb keeps only in-frame clones here, not all; method: immunoSEQ multiplex PCR. Here the sample spans under 150,000 clones, 80% to 90% being singletons. Sequenced material: CD8+ T cells sorted from blood, taken at week 4, from a patient treated with tofacitinib. These receptors originate from a human donor with alopecia areata.

This chain uses TRBV7-9 with TRBJ2-5; TRBD1 matches at 8 bases. Per the germline V gene, CDR1 is SEHNR and CDR2 is FQNEAQ (reference sequence). The V and J ends lost 4 bases and 5 bases, in that order; junction bases with no gene match: 6. The CDR3 runs to 14 residues. This chain's CDR3 is CASSSDRVRETQYF. Written as DNA, the CDR3 is TGTGCCAGCAGCTCGGACAGGGTGAGGGAGACCCAGTACTTC.

This chain links TRBV6-5 with TRBJ2-2; 10 nucleotides match TRBD1. J lost 5 bases, V lost 4 bases, and 1 base had no gene match. Germline V gene lookup returns CDR1 MNHEY and CDR2 SVGAGI. The CDR3 has 14 residues. The chain's CDR3 is CASSWGQGTGELFF. The CDR3, as DNA: TGTGCCAGCAGTTGGGGACAGGGGACCGGGGAGCTGTTTTTT.

V gene TRBV27 combines with J gene TRBJ1-4; tentatively, D is TRBD1 (5 bases). The germline V and J ends were trimmed by 8 bases and 3 bases, with 13 bases remaining between them. Per the germline V gene, CDR1 is MNHEY and CDR2 is SMNVEV (reference sequence). This CDR3 has 14 residues. The CDR3 region has the DNA TGTGCCAGCGGGGGAAGAGGTTCTAATGAAAAACTGTTTTTT. Translated: CASGGRGSNEKLFF.

The V gene is TRBV13, the J gene TRBJ2-3; TRBD1 matches 7 bases. V trimming: 5 bases; J trimming: 0 bases; junction bases outside the gene matches: 5. The CDR3 is made up of 15 amino acids. Per the germline V gene, CDR1 is PRHDT and CDR2 is FYEKMQ (reference sequence). The CDR3 DNA follows: TGTGCCAGCAGCCCCCGGACAGGTAGCACAGATACGCAGTATTTT. Protein product: CASSPRTGSTDTQYF.

The V call is TRBV7-9, the J call TRBJ2-1; TRBD2 matches 7 bases. The V gene's germline CDR1 is SEHNR and CDR2 FQNEAQ (reference sequence). With V trimmed by 4 bases and J by 7 bases, 7 bases remained unmatched. The CDR3 has 14 amino acids. The CDR3 DNA sequence: TGTGCCAGCAGCTCAACGACTAGCCAGAATGAGCAGTTCTTC. Translation gives CASSSTTSQNEQFF.

This chain connects TRBV9 to TRBJ2-1; TRBD2 matches at 9 bases. Germline assignment: CDR1 SGDLS and CDR2 YYNGEE. V trimming: 3 bases; J trimming: 8 bases; junction bases outside the gene matches: 6. The CDR3 spans 14 residues. The CDR3 DNA follows: TGTGCCAGCAGCGGACTAGCGGAGTCGGATGAGCAGTTCTTC. It codes for CASSGLAESDEQFF. The full variable domain, completed using reference TRBV9 and TRBJ2-1, is DSGVTQTPKHLITATGQRVTLRCSPRSGDLSVYWYQQSLDQGLQFLIQYYNGEERAKGNILERFSAQQFPDLHSELNLSSLELGDSALYFCASSGLAESDEQFFGPGTRLTVL.

The chain uses TRBV7-3 and TRBJ2-1; 8 bases map to TRBD2. CDR1 and CDR2 from the germline V gene are SGHTA and FQGTGA. This CDR3 comprises 17 residues. With V trimmed by 1 base and J by 0 bases, 5 bases remained unmatched. In DNA, the CDR3 is TGTGCCAGCAGCTTAAGAGCCGGGGGGGCCTCCTACAATGAGCAGTTCTTC. Encoded protein: CASSLRAGGASYNEQFF.

The chain is built from TRBV4-1 and TRBJ2-5; TRBD2 is a possible D gene (6 bases). Trimming stripped 0 bases from V and 0 bases from J, with 20 bases between. CDR1 MGHRA and CDR2 YSYEKL come from the germline V gene. The CDR3 totals 19 residues. DNA of the CDR3: TGCGCCAGCAGCCAAGATCTGGGGGGACCGGGACCGTACCAAGAGACCCAGTACTTC. Its protein product is CASSQDLGGPGPYQETQYF.

The CDR3 loop is CSVRWVTYEQYF. CDR3 in DNA: TGCAGCGTACGTTGGGTAACCTACGAGCAGTACTTC. V gene TRBV29-1 combines with J gene TRBJ2-7; D not certain. Germline V gene lookup returns CDR1 SQVTM and CDR2 ANQGSEA. V lost 6 bases, J lost 2 bases, and 11 bases lay in between. This CDR3 is built from 12 residues.

The rearrangement links TRBV10-3 to TRBJ2-1; TRBD1 matches 9 bases. V shed 2 bases and J 6 bases; nucleotides not matched to a gene: 5. The CDR3 totals 15 residues. Per the germline V gene, CDR1 is ENHRY and CDR2 is SYGVKD. CDR3 loop: CAISETGGPVNEQFF. The CDR3 nucleotides are TGTGCCATCAGTGAGACAGGGGGCCCGGTCAATGAGCAGTTCTTC.

This clone was seen more than once but under ten times. CDR3 residues: CSVEGGPLIYNEQFF. DNA of the CDR3: TGCAGCGTTGAAGGGGGACCCCTGATCTACAATGAGCAGTTCTTC. The V gene is TRBV29-1, the J gene TRBJ2-1; D assignment may be TRBD1 or TRBD2 (5 bases each). V gave up 1 base and J gave up 3 bases, with 13 bases separating them. Germline V gene lookup returns CDR1 SQVTM and CDR2 ANQGSEA. This CDR3 region has 15 residues.

This chain joins TRBV27 and TRBJ2-1; 7 bases match TRBD2. This CDR3 comprises 14 residues. Germline trimming cut 8 bases from V and 5 bases from J; bases unmatched to any gene: 9. Germline CDR1 reads MNHEY; CDR2 reads SMNVEV (reference sequence). CDR3 DNA sequence: TGTGCCAGCGGCCTTGGGAGCGGGAACAATGAGCAGTTCTTC. Its protein is CASGLGSGNNEQFF.

V and J are TRBV29-1 and TRBJ2-2; TRBD1 might be the D (6 bases). The CDR3 consists of 12 residues. Germline V gives CDR1 SQVTM, CDR2 ANQGSEA. V was pared by 5 bases and J by 3 bases, with 7 bases between. The CDR3 reads CSVWTDTGELFF. The CDR3 DNA follows: TGCAGCGTTTGGACAGACACCGGGGAGCTGTTTTTT.

This sequence joins TRBV29-1 and TRBJ2-7; 9 positions agree with TRBD1. The V and J ends lost 0 bases and 3 bases, in that order; junction bases with no gene match: 6. Looked up from germline, CDR1 is SQVTM and CDR2 is ANQGSEA. The CDR3 is 15 residues long. DNA for the CDR3: TGCAGCGTTGAAGATGTTGGGACAGGGCGCTACGAGCAGTACTTC. This sequence encodes CSVEDVGTGRYEQYF.

J is TRBJ2-5 and V is TRBV5-1; D remains ambiguous. Germline CDR1 SGHRS, CDR2 YFSETQ. The CDR3 runs to 14 residues. V was cut by 0 bases and J by 1 base, with 7 bases left in between. DNA for the CDR3: TGCGCCAGCAGCTTGGACTGGGCCCAAGAGACCCAGTACTTC. This encodes CASSLDWAQETQYF. The full variable domain, rest sourced from reference TRBV5-1 and TRBJ2-5, is KAGVTQTPRYLIKTRGQQVTLSCSPISGHRSVSWYQQTPGQGLQFLFEYFSETQRNKGNFPGRFSGRQFSNSRSEMNVSTLELGDSALYLCASSLDWAQETQYFGPGTRLLVL.

The chain carries TRBV6-1 and TRBJ2-7, with a weak D call TRBD1 (6 bases). CDR1 is MNHNS and CDR2 is SASEGT in the germline V gene. This CDR3 region has 15 residues. Trimming took off 1 base at V and 3 bases at J, with 13 bases between the two ends. As DNA, the CDR3 is TGTGCCAGCAGTGAAGAAGACAGGAAGATCTACGAGCAGTACTTC. This translates into CASSEEDRKIYEQYF.

This rearrangement joins TRBV14 to TRBJ1-5; perhaps TRBD1 as D (5 bases). Trimming removed 1 base at V and 8 bases at J, with 6 bases between. The germline V gene has CDR1 SGHDN and CDR2 FVKESK. The CDR3 loop spans 12 amino acids. For the CDR3, the DNA is TGTGCCAGCAGCCAAGGCAGGGAGCCCCAGCATTTT. Translating it yields CASSQGREPQHF.

This clone showed up just once. This chain links TRBV4-3 with TRBJ2-2, with D possibly TRBD2 on 6 matching bases. The CDR3 is made up of 14 amino acids. V dropped 5 bases and J dropped 3 bases, with 10 bases sitting between them. Germline CDR1 is LGHNA and CDR2 is YSLEER. CDR3 loop: CASSAGLYTGELFF. The CDR3 DNA follows: TGCGCCAGCAGCGCGGGACTTTACACCGGGGAGCTGTTTTTT.

The rearrangement uses TRBV29-1 and TRBJ2-3; D call uncertain. With 1 base removed from V and 4 bases from J, the gap between germline ends came to 12 bases. This CDR3 is 14 amino acids long. Germline V gene data show CDR1 as SQVTM and CDR2 as ANQGSEA. This CDR3 reads CSVEGYRVADTQYF. CDR3 nucleotide sequence: TGCAGCGTTGAAGGGTATCGCGTGGCAGATACGCAGTATTTT.

The rearrangement links TRBV4-3 to TRBJ2-3; the match to TRBD2 covers 10 bases. V lost 0 bases to trimming and J lost 4 bases; unmatched junction nucleotides: 16. Germline V gene lookup returns CDR1 LGHNA and CDR2 YSLEER. The CDR3 contains 20 residues. CDR3 nucleotides: TGCGCCAGCAGCCAAGAAGGGACAGGCAGAGCGGGGGGGCGTTCAGATACGCAGTATTTT. Translating gives CASSQEGTGRAGGRSDTQYF.

The V and J genes are TRBV4-3 and TRBJ2-3; D is perhaps TRBD1 or TRBD2 (6 bases each). The germline V and J ends were trimmed by 0 bases and 1 base, with 17 bases remaining between them. This CDR3 has 18 amino acids. Germline loops: CDR1 LGHNA, CDR2 YSLEER. CDR3 DNA: TGCGCCAGCAGCCAAGACCAATTGGGGGGCTTCGGCACAGATACGCAGTATTTT. This sequence encodes CASSQDQLGGFGTDTQYF.

This sequence joins TRBV7-9 and TRBJ2-5, with TRBD2 as a possible D gene (5 bases). The germline gives CDR1 SEHNR, CDR2 FQNEAQ (reference sequence). Trimming pared 2 bases from V and 5 bases from J, leaving 18 bases between. The CDR3 consists of 16 residues. The CDR3 is CASSLLLAPGSETQYF. CDR3 DNA: TGTGCCAGCAGCTTATTGCTAGCCCCGGGTTCTGAGACCCAGTACTTC.

V is TRBV7-9 and J is TRBJ2-1; a weak D match, TRBD2 (6 bases). This CDR3 comprises 15 residues. V shed 6 bases and J shed 3 bases, with 15 bases lying between them. Germline lookup yields CDR1 SEHNR and CDR2 FQNEAQ (reference sequence). The CDR3 nucleotides are TGTGCCAGCAGATCCCGCGGGACTTACTACAATGAGCAGTTCTTC. Protein product: CASRSRGTYYNEQFF.

V and J are TRBV5-1 and TRBJ1-1; D remains ambiguous. V shed 1 base and J shed 6 bases, with 16 bases lying between them. Germline CDR1 and CDR2: SGHRS and YFSETQ. This CDR3 has 15 amino acids. This CDR3 reads CASSLKSRSDAEAFF. CDR3 DNA sequence: TGCGCCAGCAGCTTGAAATCCCGGTCGGATGCTGAAGCTTTCTTT.

A few counts support this clone. This probably arose from a read error, given a far larger clone one base away. The chain employs TRBV6-5 and TRBJ2-3; tentatively, D is TRBD2 (5 bases). CDR3 length: 13 amino acids. CDR1 and CDR2 (germline): MNHEY, SVGAGI. CDR3 DNA: TGTGCCAGCAGTTACTCCGGGGAAGATACGCTGTATTTT. This gives the protein CASSYSGEDTLYF.

The chain uses TRBV7-2 and TRBJ2-2, with 7 bases fitting TRBD1. CDR3 size: 15 residues. The V segment lost 0 bases and the J segment 3 bases; nucleotides outside the gene matches: 1. Per the germline V gene, CDR1 is SGHTA and CDR2 is FQGNSA. CDR3 nucleotide sequence: TGTGCCAGCAGCTTAGCAGGGGGCGACACCGGGGAGCTGTTTTTT. Protein product: CASSLAGGDTGELFF.

This chain uses TRBV29-1 with TRBJ1-5, with 7 positions matching TRBD1. The CDR3 covers 14 residues. The V segment lost 4 bases and the J segment 7 bases; nucleotides outside the gene matches: 10. Germline V lookup: CDR1 SQVTM, CDR2 ANQGSEA. The CDR3 protein is CSVGGTEQGQPQHF. In DNA, the CDR3 is TGCAGCGTTGGGGGGACAGAGCAGGGGCAGCCCCAGCATTTT.

This chain links TRBV7-9 with TRBJ2-1; perhaps TRBD2 as D (5 bases). V lost 7 bases to trimming and J lost 9 bases, with 13 bases between them. The CDR3 covers 12 residues. CDR1 is SEHNR and CDR2 is FQNEAQ in the germline V gene (reference sequence). The CDR3 coding sequence is TGTGCCAGCACTCACGCCGCGGGTGAGCAGTTCTTC. Amino acids: CASTHAAGEQFF.

This chain links TRBV4-3 with TRBJ1-1, with 9 bases identical to TRBD1. The junction had 8 bases not matched to a gene; V was cut back by 3 bases and J by 0 bases. There are 17 residues in the CDR3. Looked up from germline, CDR1 is LGHNA and CDR2 is YSLEER. Here the CDR3 DNA reads TGCGCCAGCAGCCAGGGGAACAGGGGGCGAGTGAACACTGAAGCTTTCTTT. This translates into CASSQGNRGRVNTEAFF.